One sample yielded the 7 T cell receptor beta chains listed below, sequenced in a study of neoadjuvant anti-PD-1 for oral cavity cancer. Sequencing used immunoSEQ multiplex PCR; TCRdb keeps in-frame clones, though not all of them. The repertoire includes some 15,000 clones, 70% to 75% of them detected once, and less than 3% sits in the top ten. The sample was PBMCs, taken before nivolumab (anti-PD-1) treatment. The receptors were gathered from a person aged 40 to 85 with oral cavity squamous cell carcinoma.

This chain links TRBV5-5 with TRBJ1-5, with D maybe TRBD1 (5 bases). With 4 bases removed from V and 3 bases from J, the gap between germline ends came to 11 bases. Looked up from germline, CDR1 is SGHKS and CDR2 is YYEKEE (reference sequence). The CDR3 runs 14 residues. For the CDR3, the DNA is TGTGCCAGCAGCGGGACCCCGGCCAATCAGCCCCAGCATTTT. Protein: CASSGTPANQPQHF.

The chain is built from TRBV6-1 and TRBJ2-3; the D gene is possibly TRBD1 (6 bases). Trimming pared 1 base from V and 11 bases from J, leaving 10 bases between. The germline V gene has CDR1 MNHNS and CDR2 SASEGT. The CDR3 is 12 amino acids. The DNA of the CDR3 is TGTGCCAGCAGTGAAGGGACAGAGTGGCAGTATTTT. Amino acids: CASSEGTEWQYF.

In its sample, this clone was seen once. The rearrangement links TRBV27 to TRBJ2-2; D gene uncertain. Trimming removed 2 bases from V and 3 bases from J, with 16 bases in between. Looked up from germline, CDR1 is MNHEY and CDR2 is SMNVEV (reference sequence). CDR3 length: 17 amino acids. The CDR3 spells CASSLSRTSQYTGELFF. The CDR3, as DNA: TGTGCCAGCAGTTTAAGTAGAACTTCACAATACACCGGGGAGCTGTTTTTT.

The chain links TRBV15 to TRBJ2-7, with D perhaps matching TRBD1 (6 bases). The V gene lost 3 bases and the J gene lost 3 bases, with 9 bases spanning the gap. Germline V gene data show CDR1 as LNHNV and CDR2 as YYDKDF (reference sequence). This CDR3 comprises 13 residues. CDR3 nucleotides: TGTGCCACCAGCAGCGACAGGTACTACGAGCAGTACTTC. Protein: CATSSDRYYEQYF.

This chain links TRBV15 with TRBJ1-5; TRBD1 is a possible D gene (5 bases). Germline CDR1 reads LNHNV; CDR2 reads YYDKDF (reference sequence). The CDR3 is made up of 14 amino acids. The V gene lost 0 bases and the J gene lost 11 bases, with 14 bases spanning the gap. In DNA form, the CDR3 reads TGTGCCACCAGCAGAGAAGGGGAGGTTTCGACCCAGCATTTT. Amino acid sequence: CATSREGEVSTQHF.

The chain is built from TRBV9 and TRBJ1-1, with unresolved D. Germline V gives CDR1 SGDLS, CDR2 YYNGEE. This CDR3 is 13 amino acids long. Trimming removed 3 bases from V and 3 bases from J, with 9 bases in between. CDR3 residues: CASSEGPYTEAFF. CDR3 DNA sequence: TGTGCCAGCAGCGAAGGACCCTACACTGAAGCTTTCTTT.

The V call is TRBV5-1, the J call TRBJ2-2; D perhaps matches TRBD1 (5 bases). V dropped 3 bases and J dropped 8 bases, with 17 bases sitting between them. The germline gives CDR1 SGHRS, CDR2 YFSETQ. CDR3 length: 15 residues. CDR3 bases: TGCGCCAGCAGCTCCCTGGGGCTCCTCGTGGGGGAGCTGTTTTTT. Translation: CASSSLGLLVGELFF.